This TCR beta chain was found in a study of shared clonotypes between healthy human individuals. Findings of the study overall: With a few donors compared, around 5.4% of naive CD4 clonotypes were shared. Sorted-subset samples were not fully sequenced, rarefaction indicated. Non-shared clonotypes were found to have lower generation probabilities than the clonotypes that were shared by all four of the sorted-subset donors.

V dropped 2 bases and J dropped 6; count of bases not matched to a gene: 7. Germline CDR1 and CDR2: MNHEY and SMNVEV (reference sequence). This CDR3 is built from 15 residues. In the study's own analysis: Without quality scores, immunoSEQ junctional reads could not be filtered like full-length reads. The assay was immunoSEQ multiplex PCR, and TCRdb's table has in-frame clones only and misses some. V and J calls plus clone size are reproduced from that table; the DNA served to infer D and trimming. This sample carries hundreds of thousands of clones, around 95% of them seen once, and the ten largest clones take around 0.11%. This clone showed up just once. Its antigen is currently unknown. In the naive CD8 group, cells lacked CD45RO and were positively selected for CCR7, so terminally differentiated effector memory CD45RA+ cells were left out.

The chain uses TRBV27 and TRBJ1-5; TRBD1 matches 7 bases. The sequence was collected from a woman younger than 45 in good health. Sequenced: naive CD8+ T cells sorted from blood. CDR3 sequence (DNA): TGTGCCAGCAGTTTAGGGGCAGGGGGTGCTCAGCCCCAGCATTTT. Amino acids: CASSLGAGGAQPQHF.